Listed below are T cell receptor beta chains from one sample, sequenced in a study of T-cell reconstitution after alpha-beta-depleted transplantation in children. TCRdb itself ran the PCR reads through MiXCR, one entry per CDR3 protein. The table lists roughly 670,000 distinct CDR3 sequences, less than 15% of them singletons. The starting material was PBMCs, obtained before TCRalphabeta/CD19-depleted stem cell transplant. Receptors were obtained from a girl aged 2 to 10 with congenital amegakaryocytic thrombocytopenia, due to receive a stem cell transplant. The CDR3 runs from the conserved cysteine through the conserved F or W. Each record gives: D gene, clone size, V gene, J gene, CDR3 DNA, CDR3 protein. D genes are given only for firm matches. Only part of the rows carry a size: once, few, many, or a class if the clone is expanded.

D gene: TRBD1; clone size: many; V gene: TRBV5-1; J gene: TRBJ2-1; CDR3 DNA: TGCGCCAGCAGCTTGGGTCATAAGACAGGGATCTACAATGAGCAGTTCTTC; CDR3 protein: CASSLGHKTGIYNEQFF
D gene: TRBD2; clone size: many; V gene: TRBV20-1; J gene: TRBJ2-3; CDR3 DNA: TGCAGTGCTAGCTCTTCCCTAGCGGGTACAGATACGCAGTATTTT; CDR3 protein: CSASSSLAGTDTQYF
D gene: .; clone size: many; V gene: TRBV7-8; J gene: TRBJ2-3; CDR3 DNA: TGTGCCAGCAGCTTAATTGCGGGCACAGATACGCAGTATTTT; CDR3 protein: CASSLIAGTDTQYF
D gene: .; clone size: .; V gene: TRBV5-1; J gene: TRBJ2-3; CDR3 DNA: TGCGCCAGCAGTTCGGGCAACACAGATACGCAGTATTTT; CDR3 protein: CASSSGNTDTQYF
D gene: .; clone size: many; V gene: TRBV7-8; J gene: TRBJ1-2; CDR3 DNA: TGTGCCAGCAGCTTACAGGGAGCGGGGCTCCCCCTTAACTATGGCTACACCTTC; CDR3 protein: CASSLQGAGLPLNYGYTF
D gene: .; clone size: many; V gene: TRBV15; J gene: TRBJ1-3; CDR3 DNA: TGTGCCACCAGCAGAGATCGTAGGGCCGGAAACACCATATATTTT; CDR3 protein: CATSRDRRAGNTIYF
D gene: TRBD1; clone size: many; V gene: TRBV28; J gene: TRBJ2-3; CDR3 DNA: TGTGCCAGCAGACTGGGACAGTTGAGATACACAGATACGCAGTATTTT; CDR3 protein: CASRLGQLRYTDTQYF
D gene: .; clone size: .; V gene: TRBV5-1; J gene: TRBJ2-7; CDR3 DNA: TGCGCCAGCAGCTTAGTAACGGAGCCCTATGAGCAGTACTTC; CDR3 protein: CASSLVTEPYEQYF
D gene: TRBD2; clone size: few; V gene: TRBV12-3/TRBV12-4; J gene: TRBJ2-2; CDR3 DNA: TGTGCCAGCAGTGATGGGACTAGCTGGGACACCGGGGAGCTGTTTTTT; CDR3 protein: CASSDGTSWDTGELFF
D gene: .; clone size: .; V gene: TRBV11-2; J gene: TRBJ2-2; CDR3 DNA: TGTGCCAGCAGCTTAACTCCCCGGTCGGGAGTAGGCACCGGGGAGCTGTTTTTT; CDR3 protein: CASSLTPRSGVGTGELFF
D gene: .; clone size: .; V gene: TRBV29-1; J gene: TRBJ2-3; CDR3 DNA: TGCAGCGTTGAAGAAGGACGGGAGCTGTCAGATACGCAGTATTTT; CDR3 protein: CSVEEGRELSDTQYF
D gene: TRBD2; clone size: many; V gene: TRBV20-1; J gene: TRBJ2-1; CDR3 DNA: TGCAGTGCTATATTACGGTTTGGACTAGCGCGTGGAGGGATCTACAATGAGCAGTTCTTC; CDR3 protein: CSAILRFGLARGGIYNEQFF
D gene: .; clone size: many; V gene: TRBV7-3; J gene: TRBJ2-3; CDR3 DNA: TGTGCCAGCAGCTTAACGATGCGTTCCACAGATACGCAGTATTTT; CDR3 protein: CASSLTMRSTDTQYF
D gene: .; clone size: once; V gene: TRBV7-2; J gene: TRBJ2-1; CDR3 DNA: TGTGCCAGCAGCAAGGGGCTTAGCGGCAAGGCCTACAATGAGCAGTTCTTC; CDR3 protein: CASSKGLSGKAYNEQFF
D gene: .; clone size: many; V gene: TRBV21-1; J gene: TRBJ2-2; CDR3 DNA: TGTGCCAGCAGCACGCTCCAAATGATGGGTCCCAGCGGGGAGCTGTTTTTT; CDR3 protein: CASSTLQMMGPSGELFF
D gene: TRBD1; clone size: many; V gene: TRBV5-1; J gene: TRBJ2-4; CDR3 DNA: TGCGCCAGCAGCTTGGCCGGGACAGTCGAAAACATTCAGTACTTC; CDR3 protein: CASSLAGTVENIQYF
D gene: TRBD2; clone size: many; V gene: TRBV27; J gene: TRBJ2-7; CDR3 DNA: TGTGCCAGCAGTTTTGGACTAGCGACGGAAGAGCAGTACTTC; CDR3 protein: CASSFGLATEEQYF
D gene: .; clone size: many; V gene: TRBV6-5; J gene: TRBJ2-5; CDR3 DNA: TGTGCCAGCGGACGAAAAGAGACCCAGTACTTC; CDR3 protein: CASGRKETQYF
D gene: .; clone size: many; V gene: TRBV11-2; J gene: TRBJ1-5; CDR3 DNA: TGTGCCAGCAGCTTAGCAGGCTCGGAGAACAATCAGCCCCAGCATTTT; CDR3 protein: CASSLAGSENNQPQHF
D gene: .; clone size: .; V gene: TRBV7-6; J gene: TRBJ1-1; CDR3 DNA: TGTGCCAGCAGCCCACGGGGGTGGAACACTGAAGCTTTCTTT; CDR3 protein: CASSPRGWNTEAFF
D gene: .; clone size: .; V gene: TRBV2; J gene: TRBJ2-1; CDR3 DNA: TGTGCCAGCAGTGAATTGCGGAGCCAGGGCAATGAGCAGTTCTTC; CDR3 protein: CASSELRSQGNEQFF
D gene: .; clone size: many; V gene: TRBV29-1; J gene: TRBJ2-5; CDR3 DNA: TGCAGCGTTGAAGAAGACGGCCCGACCCAGTACTTC; CDR3 protein: CSVEEDGPTQYF
D gene: TRBD1; clone size: many; V gene: TRBV7-8; J gene: TRBJ1-6; CDR3 DNA: TGTGCCAGCAGCCCGCTGACAGGGTCGAGTTCACCCCTCCACTTT; CDR3 protein: CASSPLTGSSSPLHF
D gene: TRBD1; clone size: .; V gene: TRBV7-2; J gene: TRBJ1-2; CDR3 DNA: TGTGCCAGCAGCCCAGACGGGACAGGGCCTCCTTTCTATGGCTACACCTTC; CDR3 protein: CASSPDGTGPPFYGYTF
D gene: .; clone size: many; V gene: TRBV27; J gene: TRBJ2-7; CDR3 DNA: TGTGCCAGCAGTTCCCGGAACTCCTACGAGCAGTACTTC; CDR3 protein: CASSSRNSYEQYF
D gene: .; clone size: many; V gene: TRBV5-1; J gene: TRBJ1-1; CDR3 DNA: TGCGCCAGCAGCTCCGCAGGGAGATGGGACACTGAAGCTTTCTTT; CDR3 protein: CASSSAGRWDTEAFF
D gene: .; clone size: few; V gene: TRBV6-1; J gene: TRBJ2-7; CDR3 DNA: TGTGCCAGCAGTGCCGACAGCCTCTCCTACGAGCAGTACTTC; CDR3 protein: CASSADSLSYEQYF
D gene: TRBD2; clone size: .; V gene: TRBV6-5; J gene: TRBJ2-7; CDR3 DNA: TGTGCCAGCAGTTACGAGGCGGGAGGGGAAGGGGAGCAGTACTTC; CDR3 protein: CASSYEAGGEGEQYF
D gene: .; clone size: .; V gene: TRBV27; J gene: TRBJ2-3; CDR3 DNA: TGTGCCAGCAGTAAGGGGGACCTTACAGATACGCAGTATTTT; CDR3 protein: CASSKGDLTDTQYF
D gene: TRBD2; clone size: many; V gene: TRBV20-1; J gene: TRBJ2-7; CDR3 DNA: TGCAGTGCTAGGGGACTAGCGGGAGAGTCCTACGAGCAGTACTTC; CDR3 protein: CSARGLAGESYEQYF
D gene: .; clone size: many; V gene: TRBV20-1; J gene: TRBJ1-2; CDR3 DNA: TGCAGTGCTAGAGAGACTAACTATGGCTACACCTTC; CDR3 protein: CSARETNYGYTF
D gene: .; clone size: many; V gene: TRBV20-1; J gene: TRBJ1-2; CDR3 DNA: TGCAGTGCTAGAGATGTTACAGGATGGGGCTACACCTTC; CDR3 protein: CSARDVTGWGYTF
D gene: .; clone size: many; V gene: TRBV7-7; J gene: TRBJ2-2; CDR3 DNA: TGTGCCAGCAGCTTATCGGGGGTGCCCACCGGGGAGCTGTTTTTT; CDR3 protein: CASSLSGVPTGELFF
D gene: .; clone size: many; V gene: TRBV27; J gene: TRBJ2-7; CDR3 DNA: TGTGCCAGCAGAGAAATACCGGGACTTTCCTTCTACGAGCAGTACTTC; CDR3 protein: CASREIPGLSFYEQYF
D gene: .; clone size: many; V gene: TRBV29-1; J gene: TRBJ2-5; CDR3 DNA: TGCAGCGTTGAAAGGGATCAAGAGACCCAGTACTTC; CDR3 protein: CSVERDQETQYF
D gene: .; clone size: many; V gene: TRBV6-1; J gene: TRBJ1-1; CDR3 DNA: TGTGCCAGCAGTCTAGAACTGCTGAACACTGAAGCTTTCTTT; CDR3 protein: CASSLELLNTEAFF
D gene: TRBD2; clone size: few; V gene: TRBV20-1; J gene: TRBJ2-5; CDR3 DNA: TGCAGTGCGGGAACTAGGCGGGAGGTTGGTGAGACCCAGTACTTC; CDR3 protein: CSAGTRREVGETQYF
D gene: TRBD2; clone size: few; V gene: TRBV19; J gene: TRBJ2-1; CDR3 DNA: TGTGCCAGTAGTATATGGGGACTAGCAAAAAGCTCCTACAATGAGCAGTTCTTC; CDR3 protein: CASSIWGLAKSSYNEQFF
D gene: .; clone size: few; V gene: TRBV9; J gene: TRBJ2-3; CDR3 DNA: TGTGCCAGCAGCGCGACCCCCGGAGGAATTAGCGGAAGGGGCTCGGATACGCAGTATTTT; CDR3 protein: CASSATPGGISGRGSDTQYF
D gene: TRBD1; clone size: many; V gene: TRBV5-1; J gene: TRBJ2-2; CDR3 DNA: TGCGCCAGCACGGACAGGAACGGCGGGGAGCTGTTTTTT; CDR3 protein: CASTDRNGGELFF
D gene: .; clone size: few; V gene: TRBV18; J gene: TRBJ2-3; CDR3 DNA: TGTGCCAGCTCAGCCAGACAGGGCACAGATACGCAGTATTTT; CDR3 protein: CASSARQGTDTQYF
D gene: .; clone size: few; V gene: TRBV27; J gene: TRBJ1-1; CDR3 DNA: TGTGCCAGCAGAACAGGGATGAACACTGAAGCTTTCTTT; CDR3 protein: CASRTGMNTEAFF